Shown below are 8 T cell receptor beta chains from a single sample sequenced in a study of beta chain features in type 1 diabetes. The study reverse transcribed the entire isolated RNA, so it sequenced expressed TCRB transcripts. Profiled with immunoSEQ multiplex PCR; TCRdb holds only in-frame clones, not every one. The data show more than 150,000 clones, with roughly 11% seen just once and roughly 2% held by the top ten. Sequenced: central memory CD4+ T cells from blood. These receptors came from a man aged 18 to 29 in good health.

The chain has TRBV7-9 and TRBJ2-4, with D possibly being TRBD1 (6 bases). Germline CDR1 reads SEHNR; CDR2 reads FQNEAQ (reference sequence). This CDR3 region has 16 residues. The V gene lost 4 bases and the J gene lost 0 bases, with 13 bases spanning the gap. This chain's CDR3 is CASSSRGTGAKNIQYF. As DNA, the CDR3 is TGTGCCAGCAGCTCCAGGGGCACCGGAGCCAAAAACATTCAGTACTTC. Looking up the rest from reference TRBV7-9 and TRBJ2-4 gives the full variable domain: DTGVSQNPRHKITKRGQNVTFRCDPISEHNRLYWYRQTLGQGPEFLTYFQNEAQLEKSRLLSDRFSAERPKGSFSTLEIQRTEQGDSAMYLCASSSRGTGAKNIQYFGAGTRLSVL.

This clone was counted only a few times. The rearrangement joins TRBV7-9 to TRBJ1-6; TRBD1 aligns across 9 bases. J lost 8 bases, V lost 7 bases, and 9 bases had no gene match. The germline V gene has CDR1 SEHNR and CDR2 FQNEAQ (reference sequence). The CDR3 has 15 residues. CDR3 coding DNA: TGTGCCAGCACTCCGACAGGGGGAGTCGATTCACCCCTCCACTTT. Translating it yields CASTPTGGVDSPLHF.

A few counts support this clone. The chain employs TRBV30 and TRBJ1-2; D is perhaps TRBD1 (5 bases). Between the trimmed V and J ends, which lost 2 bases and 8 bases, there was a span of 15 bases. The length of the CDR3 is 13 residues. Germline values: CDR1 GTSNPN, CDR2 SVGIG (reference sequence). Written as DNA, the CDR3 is TGTGCCTGGAGTCTAAGGGGTATGGGCGGCTACACCTTC. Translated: CAWSLRGMGGYTF.

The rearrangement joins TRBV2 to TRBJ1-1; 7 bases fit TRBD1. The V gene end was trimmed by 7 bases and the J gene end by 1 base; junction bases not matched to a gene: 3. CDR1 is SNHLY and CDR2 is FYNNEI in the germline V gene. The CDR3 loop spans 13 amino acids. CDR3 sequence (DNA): TGTGCCAGCATGGCAGGGGGGAACACTGAAGCTTTCTTT. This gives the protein CASMAGGNTEAFF.

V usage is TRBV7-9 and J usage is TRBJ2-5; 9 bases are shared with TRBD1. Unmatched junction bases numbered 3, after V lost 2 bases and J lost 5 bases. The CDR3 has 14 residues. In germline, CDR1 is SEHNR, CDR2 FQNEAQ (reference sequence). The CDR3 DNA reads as TGTGCCAGCAGCTTAATGGGACAGGGTGAGACCCAGTACTTC. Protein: CASSLMGQGETQYF. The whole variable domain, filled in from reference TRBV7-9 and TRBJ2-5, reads DTGVSQNPRHKITKRGQNVTFRCDPISEHNRLYWYRQTLGQGPEFLTYFQNEAQLEKSRLLSDRFSAERPKGSFSTLEIQRTEQGDSAMYLCASSLMGQGETQYFGPGTRLLVL.

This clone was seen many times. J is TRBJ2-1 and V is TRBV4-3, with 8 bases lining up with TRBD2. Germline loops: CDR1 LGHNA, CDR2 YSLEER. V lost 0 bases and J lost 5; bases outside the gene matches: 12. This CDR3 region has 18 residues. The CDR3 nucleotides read TGCGCCAGCAGCCAAGATTTAGCGGGAATGGGGCTCGACAATGAGCAGTTCTTC. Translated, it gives CASSQDLAGMGLDNEQFF.

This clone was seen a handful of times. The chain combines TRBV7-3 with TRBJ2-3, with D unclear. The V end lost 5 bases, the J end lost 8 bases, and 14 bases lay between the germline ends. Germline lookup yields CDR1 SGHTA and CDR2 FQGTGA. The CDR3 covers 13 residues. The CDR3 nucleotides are TGTGCCAGCAGCCGTAACTACGGAGCTACGCAGTATTTT. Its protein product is CASSRNYGATQYF.

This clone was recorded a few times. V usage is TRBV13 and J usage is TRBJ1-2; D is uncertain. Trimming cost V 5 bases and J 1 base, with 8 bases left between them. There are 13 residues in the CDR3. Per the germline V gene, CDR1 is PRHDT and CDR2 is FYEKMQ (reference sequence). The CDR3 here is CASSRSNNYGYTF. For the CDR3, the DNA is TGTGCCAGCAGCCGGAGTAATAACTATGGCTACACCTTC.